The entry that follows covers one TCR beta chain sequence. These data originate in a study of blood T cell repertoires in COVID-19. Study-wide context: Both acute and convalescent COVID-19 samples were obtained from the United States, Italy and Spain.

Per germline, CDR1 MGHRA and CDR2 YSYEKL. V shed 0 bases and J 0 bases; nucleotides not matched to a gene: 5. The CDR3 is 18 residues long. Authors' methods: Researchers report that nucleated cell counts were estimated from reference gene primer amplification. Here immunoSEQ multiplex PCR was the method, and the copy in TCRdb shows in-frame clones only, minus some. V, J and clone size derive from that table, while D and trimming were established from the DNA sequence. The sample has under 80,000 clones; over 60% are singletons. Source material: peripheral blood. V gene TRBV4-1 combines with J gene TRBJ2-6; 7 bases fit TRBD1. This receptor was identified in a man aged 55 to 70 with COVID-19, enrolled during active disease. Here the CDR3 reads CASSQDRGQYSGANVLTF. The CDR3 nucleotides read TGCGCCAGCAGCCAAGATAGGGGACAGTACTCTGGGGCCAACGTCCTGACTTTC.